These 31 T cell receptor beta chains share one sample of origin, sequenced in a study of T cell repertoires in cytomegalovirus infection. TCRdb redid the calling of the reads with MiXCR, one entry per CDR3 protein. Of approximately 250,000 distinct CDR3 sequences listed, roughly 22% are singletons. The sequencing sample was made of CD8+ T cells from PBMCs. These receptors were taken from a human donor in good health (CMV status not recorded). Some clones in this sample may be carry-over from other donors' samples.

This chain connects TRBV28 to TRBJ2-5; 11 bases agree with TRBD1. The CDR3 length is 16 residues. CDR1 MDHEN and CDR2 SYDVKM come from the germline V gene. V lost 6 bases and J lost 5; bases outside the gene matches: 11. The CDR3 loop reads CASSRGQGARRETQYF. The CDR3 region has the DNA TGTGCCAGCAGCCGTGGACAGGGGGCGAGGCGGGAGACCCAGTACTTC. Combining the CDR3 with reference TRBV28 and TRBJ2-5 gives the whole variable domain DVKVTQSSRYLVKRTGEKVFLECVQDMDHENMFWYRQDPGLGLRLIYFSYDVKMKEKGDIPEGYSVSREKKERFSLILESASTNQTSMYLCASSRGQGARRETQYFGPGTRLLVL.

At least ten counts were recorded for this clonotype. This chain uses TRBV27 with TRBJ2-1, with D possibly being TRBD2 (6 bases). Germline V gene lookup returns CDR1 MNHEY and CDR2 SMNVEV (reference sequence). V gave up 5 bases and J gave up 15 bases, with 29 bases separating them. The CDR3 loop spans 16 amino acids. CDR3 amino acids: CASSQISGGTDTFLFF. For the CDR3, the DNA is TGTGCCAGCAGTCAAATAAGTGGTGGGACTGATACGTTTCTGTTCTTC.

The chain is built from TRBV12-3 or TRBV12-4 and TRBJ1-5, with 7 bases lining up with TRBD1. This CDR3 is built from 14 residues. V dropped 7 bases and J dropped 5; count of bases not matched to a gene: 8. The CDR3 spells CASTMTGTHQPQHF. CDR3 DNA: TGTGCCAGCACCATGACAGGGACCCATCAGCCCCAGCATTTT.

This chain uses TRBV20-1 with TRBJ2-2; 10 positions match TRBD2. The CDR3 covers 18 residues. The germline V gene encodes CDR1 DFQATT and CDR2 SNEGSKA (reference sequence). V lost 4 bases, J lost 4 bases, and 15 bases stayed unmatched. The CDR3 loop is CSAIQLAGPRDVTGELFF. For the CDR3, the DNA is TGCAGTGCTATTCAACTAGCGGGACCTAGGGACGTCACCGGGGAGCTGTTTTTT.

The sample holds a few counts of this clonotype. The chain links TRBV4-2 to TRBJ1-1; TRBD1 might be the D (5 bases). This CDR3 contains 15 residues. The germline V and J ends were trimmed by 0 bases and 8 bases, with 16 bases remaining between them. From germline, CDR1 is LGHNA and CDR2 YNFKEQ. The CDR3: CASSQDPRALPEAFF. The DNA of the CDR3 is TGTGCCAGCAGCCAAGATCCCAGGGCGCTTCCCGAAGCTTTCTTT.

This chain uses TRBV7-9 with TRBJ2-5, with 8 positions matching TRBD1. The CDR3 has 14 residues. V trimming: 5 bases; J trimming: 5 bases; junction bases outside the gene matches: 7. The V gene's germline CDR1 is SEHNR and CDR2 FQNEAQ (reference sequence). DNA for the CDR3: TGTGCCAGCAGCAGCGATCGGACAGGGGAGACCCAGTACTTC. Protein product: CASSSDRTGETQYF.

This clonotype came up a few times. The CDR3 DNA follows: TGCGCCAGCAGCCAAGGCGGGGCCGCGGCAGATACGCAGTATTTT. Translating gives CASSQGGAAADTQYF. The rearrangement links TRBV4-1 to TRBJ2-3, with TRBD2 as a possible D gene (6 bases). Germline CDR1 MGHRA, CDR2 YSYEKL. CDR3 length: 15 amino acids. V was shortened by 1 base and J by 4 bases, with 12 bases between the two germline ends.

Only a few counts were recorded for this clonotype. This chain connects TRBV12-3 or TRBV12-4 to TRBJ2-1; 10 bases map to TRBD2. Trimming took 9 bases from V and 3 from J; bases not matched to a gene: 8. The CDR3 has 15 residues. The CDR3 DNA is TGTGCCAGTACCCTTAGCGGGGGGCTCTACAATGAGCAGTTCTTC. Amino acid sequence: CASTLSGGLYNEQFF.

Many counts were recorded for this clonotype. J is TRBJ2-3 and V is TRBV24-1; 10 nucleotides align to TRBD2. Germline CDR1 is KGHDR and CDR2 is SFDVKD. V shed 1 base, J shed 5 bases, and the junction held 2 bases outside the gene matches. The CDR3 has 15 residues. CDR3 sequence reads: CATSDLRTSGDTQYF. CDR3 DNA: TGTGCCACCAGTGATTTACGGACTAGCGGAGATACGCAGTATTTT.

This clonotype came up a few times. This chain links TRBV5-1 with TRBJ1-1; 11 nucleotides agree with TRBD1. Trimming cost V 4 bases and J 6 bases; bases outside gene matches: 5. The germline gives CDR1 SGHRS, CDR2 YFSETQ. The CDR3 has 14 amino acids. CDR3 loop: CASSIGQGAAEAFF. The CDR3 DNA reads TGCGCCAGCAGCATCGGACAGGGGGCCGCTGAAGCTTTCTTT.

The chain carries TRBV25-1 and TRBJ2-1, with 12 bases that match TRBD1. Germline V CDR1 and CDR2: MGHDK, SYGVNS. V dropped 6 bases and J dropped 8; count of bases not matched to a gene: 8. This CDR3 has 15 residues. Here the CDR3 DNA reads TGTGCCAGCAGCCCAGGGACAGGGGGCTCGGATGAGCAGTTCTTC. Translated: CASSPGTGGSDEQFF.

The J gene is TRBJ1-5, the V gene TRBV5-1; no clear D gene. This CDR3 contains 17 residues. CDR1 and CDR2 from the germline V gene are SGHRS and YFSETQ. V gave up 4 bases and J gave up 3 bases, with 20 bases separating them. CDR3 sequence reads: CASSPGFGPVANQPQHF. Written as DNA, the CDR3 is TGCGCCAGCAGCCCGGGGTTCGGGCCAGTTGCCAATCAGCCCCAGCATTTT.

The V and J genes are TRBV12-3 or TRBV12-4 and TRBJ2-7; 10 bases agree with TRBD1. Unmatched junction bases numbered 6, after V lost 6 bases and J lost 7 bases. The CDR3 is 13 residues long. The DNA of the CDR3 is TGTGCCAGCAGGGCCGGGACAGGGGATGAGCAGTACTTC. Translated: CASRAGTGDEQYF.

This sequence joins TRBV20-1 and TRBJ2-1, with 8 bases aligning to TRBD2. From germline, CDR1 is DFQATT and CDR2 SNEGSKA (reference sequence). The CDR3 consists of 16 residues. V gave up 3 bases and J gave up 5 bases; unmatched junction bases: 12. CDR3 coding DNA: TGCAGTGCTAGCCACCCTCTACGGGGGGGGGACAATGAGCAGTTCTTC. It encodes CSASHPLRGGDNEQFF.

The chain carries TRBV6-2 or TRBV6-3 and TRBJ1-4; 7 bases are shared with TRBD1. CDR1 is MNHEY and CDR2 is SVGEGT in the germline V gene. V trimming: 7 bases; J trimming: 0 bases; junction bases outside the gene matches: 11. The CDR3 covers 17 residues. In DNA, the CDR3 is TGTGCCAGCACCTTGGACAGGAGAGGAGCAACTAATGAAAAACTGTTTTTT. It yields the protein CASTLDRRGATNEKLFF.

The V and J genes are TRBV19 and TRBJ2-1; TRBD2 agrees at 10 bases. This CDR3 is built from 14 residues. Unmatched junction bases numbered 2, after V lost 3 bases and J lost 6 bases. Germline V CDR1 and CDR2: LNHDA, SQIVND (reference sequence). CDR3 amino acids: CASSISGGPNEQFF. The DNA for the CDR3 is TGTGCCAGTAGTATTAGCGGGGGGCCCAATGAGCAGTTCTTC.

About this clonotype itself: A much larger clone lies one base from this, so it may be a read error. The chain links TRBV6-1 to TRBJ2-7; possibly TRBD1 or TRBD2 for D (6 bases each). The CDR3 runs to 13 residues. CDR1 and CDR2 (germline): MNHNS, SASEGT. CDR3 sequence reads: CVSTPGAIYEQYF. The CDR3 region has the DNA TGTGTCAGCACTCCGGGGGCAATCTACGAGCAGTACTTC.

The chain has TRBV5-1 and TRBJ1-1; no firm D call. V lost 1 base, J lost 8 bases, and 18 bases lay in between. The germline V gene encodes CDR1 SGHRS and CDR2 YFSETQ. The CDR3 contains 15 residues. This CDR3 is CASSLHIEGSSEAFF. For the CDR3, the DNA is TGCGCCAGCAGCTTGCATATAGAAGGGTCCTCAGAAGCTTTCTTT.

V gene TRBV2 combines with J gene TRBJ2-1, with D possibly called TRBD1 or TRBD2 (6 bases each). This CDR3 has 12 amino acids. V was pared by 6 bases and J by 9 bases, with 12 bases between. The V gene's germline CDR1 is SNHLY and CDR2 FYNNEI. CDR3 in DNA: TGTGCCAGCAGCCCGGAGGGGGGTGAGCAGTTCTTC. This codes for CASSPEGGEQFF. The complete variable domain, with remaining parts taken from reference TRBV2 and TRBJ2-1, reads EPEVTQTPSHQVTQMGQEVILRCVPISNHLYFYWYRQILGQKVEFLVSFYNNEISEKSEIFDDQFSVERPDGSNFTLKIRSTKLEDSAMYFCASSPEGGEQFFGPGTRLTVL.

This sequence joins TRBV19 and TRBJ2-3; a possible D gene is TRBD2 (5 bases). V gave up 5 bases and J gave up 3 bases, with 12 bases separating them. CDR3 size: 14 residues. CDR1 and CDR2 (germline): LNHDA, SQIVND (reference sequence). CDR3 sequence (DNA): TGTGCCAGTAGTCCCCGACTACGAACAGATACGCAGTATTTT. Protein sequence: CASSPRLRTDTQYF.

This clonotype was found a few times. This CDR3 is CSASPRDLNYEQYF. In nucleotides, the CDR3 is TGCAGTGCTAGCCCTAGGGACTTGAATTACGAGCAGTACTTC. The chain links TRBV20-1 to TRBJ2-7, with D maybe TRBD2 (6 bases). The CDR3 runs 14 residues. Germline V lookup: CDR1 DFQATT, CDR2 SNEGSKA (reference sequence). Trimming shortened V by 3 bases and J by 4 bases, and 16 bases separated the two germline ends.

This clonotype has only a few counts. V is TRBV7-9 and J is TRBJ2-6, with TRBD1 as a possible D gene (6 bases). V lost 4 bases, J lost 2 bases, and 9 bases lay in between. The CDR3 consists of 15 residues. Germline values: CDR1 SEHNR, CDR2 FQNEAQ (reference sequence). DNA of the CDR3: TGTGCCAGCAGCTATCGGGACACTGGGGCCAACGTCCTGACTTTC. Protein product: CASSYRDTGANVLTF.

The chain joins TRBV20-1 to TRBJ2-7; D may be TRBD1 or TRBD2 (5 bases each). The CDR3 runs 16 residues. The germline gives CDR1 DFQATT, CDR2 SNEGSKA (reference sequence). The V end was cut by 1 base, the J end by 5 bases, with 21 bases between. The CDR3 sequence: CSARGFSSRGRDEQYF. The CDR3 coding sequence is TGCAGTGCTAGAGGGTTTAGCAGCCGGGGCCGAGACGAGCAGTACTTC.

This clonotype was picked up a small number of times. The genes are TRBV9 and TRBJ2-3; TRBD2 matches 8 bases. The CDR3 runs 18 residues. Trimming cost V 4 bases and J 7 bases; bases outside gene matches: 20. Looked up from germline, CDR1 is SGDLS and CDR2 is YYNGEE. The CDR3 nucleotides are TGTGCCAGCAGCTCCCGTAATTCCCTCTCGGGGGGGCCGAATACGCAGTATTTT. Protein product: CASSSRNSLSGGPNTQYF. Variable domain in full (rest from reference TRBV9 and TRBJ2-3): DSGVTQTPKHLITATGQRVTLRCSPRSGDLSVYWYQQSLDQGLQFLIQYYNGEERAKGNILERFSAQQFPDLHSELNLSSLELGDSALYFCASSSRNSLSGGPNTQYFGPGTRLTVL.

The J gene is TRBJ2-5, the V gene TRBV28, with 12 nucleotides matching TRBD2. Germline V lookup: CDR1 MDHEN, CDR2 SYDVKM. V shed 5 bases, J shed 2 bases, and the junction held 3 bases outside the gene matches. This CDR3 contains 15 residues. CDR3 nucleotides: TGTGCCAGCAGTGTTCTAGCGGGGGGGCAAGAGACCCAGTACTTC. This sequence encodes CASSVLAGGQETQYF.

V gene TRBV28 combines with J gene TRBJ2-4; tentatively, D is TRBD1 (5 bases). Germline loops: CDR1 MDHEN, CDR2 SYDVKM. The V and J ends lost 8 bases and 6 bases respectively, with 26 bases between them. The CDR3 runs to 17 residues. This chain's CDR3 is CASSLGVAALARNIQYF. As DNA, the CDR3 is TGTGCCAGCTCCCTAGGGGTAGCAGCTTTGGCAAGAAACATTCAGTACTTC.

V and J are TRBV30 and TRBJ2-1; 8 positions match TRBD2. J lost 0 bases, V lost 1 base, and 2 bases had no gene match. CDR1 is GTSNPN and CDR2 is SVGIG in the germline V gene (reference sequence). The CDR3 is 15 residues long. CDR3 nucleotides: TGTGCCTGGAGTGGCGGGGGGAGCTCCTACAATGAGCAGTTCTTC. Protein sequence: CAWSGGGSSYNEQFF.

V usage is TRBV7-9 and J usage is TRBJ2-7; D gene uncertain. Trimming left V 1 base short and J 6 bases short, with 7 bases between. From germline, CDR1 is SEHNR and CDR2 FQNEAQ (reference sequence). The CDR3 is made up of 12 amino acids. The CDR3 reads CASSLGAAEQYF. CDR3 coding DNA: TGTGCCAGCAGCTTAGGGGCGGCCGAGCAGTACTTC.

Many counts were recorded for this clonotype. The chain joins TRBV6-1 to TRBJ2-1; the D gene could be TRBD1 or TRBD2 (5 bases each). CDR1 and CDR2 (germline): MNHNS, SASEGT. V gave up 6 bases and J gave up 5 bases, with 20 bases separating them. The CDR3 is made up of 16 amino acids. Here the CDR3 reads CASSLGPGLTHNEQFF. In DNA form, the CDR3 reads TGTGCCAGCAGCCTTGGACCGGGGCTAACCCACAATGAGCAGTTCTTC.

V and J are TRBV19 and TRBJ2-6; D may be TRBD1 (5 bases). V was shortened by 0 bases and J by 0 bases, with 12 bases between the two germline ends. CDR1 and CDR2 (germline): LNHDA, SQIVND (reference sequence). The CDR3 length is 18 residues. The CDR3 DNA sequence: TGTGCCAGTAGTATAGATTGGGGCACAAACTCTGGGGCCAACGTCCTGACTTTC. Protein: CASSIDWGTNSGANVLTF.

V is TRBV29-1 and J is TRBJ1-1; 10 nucleotides align to TRBD1. Germline V CDR1 and CDR2: SQVTM, ANQGSEA. Losses at the gene ends were 7 bases for V and 1 base for J; bases not matched to a gene: 9. The CDR3 has 15 residues. CDR3 coding DNA: TGCAGCGCTAAACTCCGACAGGGGGCGAACACTGAAGCTTTCTTT. Translating it yields CSAKLRQGANTEAFF. Full variable domain (outside the CDR3, taken from reference TRBV29-1 and TRBJ1-1): SAVISQKPSRDICQRGTSLTIQCQVDSQVTMMFWYRQQPGQSLTLIATANQGSEATYESGFVIDKFPISRPNLTFSTLTVSNMSPEDSSIYLCSAKLRQGANTEAFFGQGTRLTVV.